Listed here is a single TCR beta chain. Its antigen is not known. Germline-derived CDR1 and CDR2 are LGHDT and YNNKEL (reference sequence). Trimming took off 1 base at V and 0 bases at J, with 7 bases between the two ends. The CDR3 has 14 residues. RNA transcripts yielded amplified TCR beta CDR3 regions. HTBI-primed first-round RT-PCR preceded second-round multiplex PCR. TCRdb analysed the multiplex PCR reads with MiXCR anew, one entry per CDR3 protein. The sample lists nearly 400,000 distinct CDR3 sequences, around 19% seen once, with 1.6% in the top ten. Physicians reached a diagnosis by relying on clinical symptoms, serum thyroxine, TRAb, thyroid ultrasound and orbital computed tomography. This record belongs to a study of Graves' ophthalmopathy and Graves' hyperthyroidism. Study-level findings and limits: Blood was where most expanded thyroid clonotypes above 0.001 frequency also turned up. Predictions made by the model for ophthalmopathy progression reached 65% to 71% sensitivity and almost 75% specificity.

The source is a woman between 18 and 30 years old with Graves' ophthalmopathy. The material sequenced was peripheral blood. This chain joins TRBV3-1 and TRBJ2-7; no reliable D call. The DNA of the CDR3 is TGTGCCAGCAGCCAAGTTCACGGCTCCTACGAGCAGTACTTC. It yields the protein CASSQVHGSYEQYF.